This T cell receptor beta chain was sequenced during a study of post-analysis software for immune sequencing data. Study background: Relapsing-remitting, secondary progressive and progressive-relapsing multiple sclerosis courses were included. Study-wide results and limits: Co-batched samples clustered tightly together by F measure. Elevated frequency relative to controls characterized 4 or 5 TRBV segments in patients, TRBV5-6, TRBV5-1 and TRBV20-1 among them. The normalized Chao1 diversity of multiple sclerosis patients was significantly lower than that of controls.

CDR3 length: 14 residues. V trimming: 5 bases; J trimming: 3 bases; junction bases outside the gene matches: 6. Germline loops: CDR1 DFQATT, CDR2 SNEGSKA (reference sequence). This clonotype was found a few times. Its antigen is still unknown. TCR beta libraries were prepared from cDNA with unique molecular identifiers. It was from approximately 0.91 to 9.4 million T cells that some 500,000 cDNA molecules came. TCRdb re-derived calls from the PCR reads in MiXCR, one entry per CDR3 protein. There are approximately 440,000 distinct CDR3 sequences in the sample; approximately 45% occur only once, and 9% to 13% lies in the top ten.

The J gene is TRBJ2-1, the V gene TRBV20-1, with 8 bases aligning to TRBD2. The sequencing sample was made of blood. The sequence derives from a girl aged 10-17 years with multiple sclerosis. CDR3 protein: CSAPKAGDYNEQFF. CDR3 coding DNA: TGCAGTGCTCCTAAAGCGGGGGACTACAATGAGCAGTTCTTC.